This TCR beta chain was captured in a study of blood T cells in healthy people across ages. The V gene lost 5 bases and the J gene lost 8 bases, with 25 bases spanning the gap. Germline CDR1 DFQATT, CDR2 SNEGSKA (reference sequence). CDR3 length: 16 amino acids. This clonotype was seen a handful of times. A read error is possible here, since a much larger clone lies one base away. The second PCR ran about 6 to 12 cycles with a sample-barcoded 5' primer and J-beta primers. TCRdb ran MiXCR on the 5' RACE reads and lists one entry per CDR3 protein. The table shows hundreds of thousands of distinct CDR3 sequences, with about 30% occurring only once.

This chain connects TRBV20-1 to TRBJ2-1; D possibly corresponds to TRBD2 (6 bases). Source material: blood. This clonotype originated in a woman aged 80 or over in good health. This CDR3 is CSAPDKRAIRWHEQFF. Here the CDR3 DNA reads TGCAGTGCTCCAGATAAGCGGGCAATTCGGTGGCATGAGCAGTTCTTC.